This T cell receptor beta chain was identified during a study of vaccination and CD4 T cells after COVID-19. Across the whole study: Cellular stimulation was performed using overlapping spike peptides derived from SARS-CoV-2, HCoV-NL63, HCoV-OC43 and HCoV-229E.

This clonotype is categorized as medium-sized. The target antigen is unknown. Cultured CD4+ T cells had their DNA profiled by the Oncomine TCR Beta short-read assay. MiXCR, applied by TCRdb to the PCR reads, yields one record per CDR3 protein. The data contain 650 to 800 distinct CDR3 sequences, approximately 11% of them singletons. CDR3 length: 15 amino acids. Looked up from germline, CDR1 is SNHLY and CDR2 is FYNNEI. Trimming pared 4 bases from V and 10 bases from J, leaving 20 bases between. Treatment of the sample: approximately nine-day PBMC culture with coronavirus spike peptide pools or control peptides (ViraFEST assay). One should note that the unexposed donor's CD4+ T cells were collected before the COVID-19 pandemic (2011-2018). ViraFEST sequenced TCRs after peptide-pool expansion of antigen-specific T cells. At days 3 and 7, half the medium was exchanged for fresh IL-2 medium.

The V call is TRBV2, the J call TRBJ1-5; D is unclear. Sequenced sample: CD4+ T cells from blood, cultured in vitro. The TCR originated in a human donor in good health. The CDR3 DNA reads as TGTGCCAGCAGTGGTGATAGTCTAGGGTCAGGACCCCAGCATTTT. This sequence encodes CASSGDSLGSGPQHF.